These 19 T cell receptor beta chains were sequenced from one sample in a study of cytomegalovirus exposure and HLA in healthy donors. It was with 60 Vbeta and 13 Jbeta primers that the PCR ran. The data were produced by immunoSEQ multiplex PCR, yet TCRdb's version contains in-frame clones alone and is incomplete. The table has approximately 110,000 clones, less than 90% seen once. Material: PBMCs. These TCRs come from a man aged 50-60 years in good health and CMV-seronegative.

CDR3 sequence: CASSAGLPKDYEQYF. The CDR3, as DNA: TGTGCCAGCAGCGCGGGACTCCCGAAGGACTACGAGCAGTACTTC. The rearrangement links TRBV5-6 to TRBJ2-7, with D tentatively TRBD2 (6 bases). This CDR3 contains 15 residues. V lost 4 bases and J lost 3, with 17 bases in between. In germline, CDR1 is SGHDT, CDR2 YYEEEE.

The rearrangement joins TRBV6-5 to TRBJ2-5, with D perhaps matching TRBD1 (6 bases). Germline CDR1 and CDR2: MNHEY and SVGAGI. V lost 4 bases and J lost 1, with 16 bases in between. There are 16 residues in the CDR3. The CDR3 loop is CASSSMGVGGQETQYF. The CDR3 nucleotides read TGTGCCAGCAGTTCCATGGGGGTAGGGGGCCAAGAGACCCAGTACTTC.

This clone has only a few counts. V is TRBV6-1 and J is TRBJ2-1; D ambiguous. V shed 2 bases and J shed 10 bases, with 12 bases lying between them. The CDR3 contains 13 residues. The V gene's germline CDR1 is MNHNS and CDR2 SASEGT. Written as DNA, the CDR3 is TGTGCCAGCAGTGAACTTCGAGCCGCCGAGCAGTTCTTC. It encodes CASSELRAAEQFF.

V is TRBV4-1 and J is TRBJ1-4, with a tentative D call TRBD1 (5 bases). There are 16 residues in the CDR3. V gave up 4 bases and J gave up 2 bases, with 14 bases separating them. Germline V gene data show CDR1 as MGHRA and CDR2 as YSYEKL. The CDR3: CASSLSPGPTNEKLFF. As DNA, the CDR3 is TGCGCCAGCAGCCTATCTCCAGGGCCGACTAATGAAAAACTGTTTTTT.

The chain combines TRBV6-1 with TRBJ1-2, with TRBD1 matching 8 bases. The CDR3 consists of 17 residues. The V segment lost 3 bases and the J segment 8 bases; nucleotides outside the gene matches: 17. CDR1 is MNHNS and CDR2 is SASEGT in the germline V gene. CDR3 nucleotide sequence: TGTGCCAGCAGTGACAGGGGGCCTATGGGGCAAGGATTAGGCTACACCTTC. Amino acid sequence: CASSDRGPMGQGLGYTF.

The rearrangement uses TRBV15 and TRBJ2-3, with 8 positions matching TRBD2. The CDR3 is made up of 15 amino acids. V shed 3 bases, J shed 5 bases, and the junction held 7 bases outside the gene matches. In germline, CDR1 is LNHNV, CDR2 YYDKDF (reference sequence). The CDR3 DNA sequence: TGTGCCACCAGCAGCTACGGGGGGGCAGGAGATACGCAGTATTTT. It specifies CATSSYGGAGDTQYF.

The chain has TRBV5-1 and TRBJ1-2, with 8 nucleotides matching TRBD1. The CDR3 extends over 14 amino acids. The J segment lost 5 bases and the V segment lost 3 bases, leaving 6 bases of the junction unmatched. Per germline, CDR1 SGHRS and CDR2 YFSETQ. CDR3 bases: TGCGCCAGCAGCTCGGAAGGACAGGGATATGGCTACACCTTC. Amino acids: CASSSEGQGYGYTF.

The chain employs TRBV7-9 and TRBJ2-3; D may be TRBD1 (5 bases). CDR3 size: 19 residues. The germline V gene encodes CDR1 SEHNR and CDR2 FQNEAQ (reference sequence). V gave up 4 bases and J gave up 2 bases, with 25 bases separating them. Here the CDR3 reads CASSSDKQVTRESTDTQYF. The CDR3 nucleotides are TGTGCCAGCAGCTCAGACAAACAGGTTACCCGAGAATCCACAGATACGCAGTATTTT.

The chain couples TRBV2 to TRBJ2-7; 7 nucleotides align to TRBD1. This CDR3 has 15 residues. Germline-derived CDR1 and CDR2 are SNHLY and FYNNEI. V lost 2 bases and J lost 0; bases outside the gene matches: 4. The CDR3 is CASSEPGTASYEQYF. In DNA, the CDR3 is TGTGCCAGCAGTGAACCCGGGACAGCCTCCTACGAGCAGTACTTC.

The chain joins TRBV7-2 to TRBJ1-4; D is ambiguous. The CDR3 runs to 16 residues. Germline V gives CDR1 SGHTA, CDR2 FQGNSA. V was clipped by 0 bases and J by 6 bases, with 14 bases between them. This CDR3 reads CASSLAPGWGDEKLFF. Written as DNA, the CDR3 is TGTGCCAGCAGCTTAGCGCCGGGGTGGGGTGATGAAAAACTGTTTTTT.

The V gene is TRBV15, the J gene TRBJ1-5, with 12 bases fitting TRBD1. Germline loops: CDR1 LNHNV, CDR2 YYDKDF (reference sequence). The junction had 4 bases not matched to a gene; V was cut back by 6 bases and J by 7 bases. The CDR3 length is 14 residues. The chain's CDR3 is CATRPGTGGQPQHF. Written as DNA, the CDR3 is TGTGCCACCAGGCCTGGGACAGGGGGCCAGCCCCAGCATTTT.

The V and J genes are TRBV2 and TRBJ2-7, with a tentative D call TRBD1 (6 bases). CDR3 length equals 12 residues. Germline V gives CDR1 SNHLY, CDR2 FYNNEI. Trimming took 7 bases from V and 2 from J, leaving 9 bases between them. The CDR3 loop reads CASTQGTYEQYF. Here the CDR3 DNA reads TGTGCCAGCACACAGGGAACCTACGAGCAGTACTTC.

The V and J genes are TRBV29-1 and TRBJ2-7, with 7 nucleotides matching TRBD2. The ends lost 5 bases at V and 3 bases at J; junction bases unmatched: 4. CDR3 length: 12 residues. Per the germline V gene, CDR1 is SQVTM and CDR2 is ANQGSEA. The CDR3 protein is CSVRRGDYEQYF. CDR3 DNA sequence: TGCAGCGTTCGCCGGGGGGACTACGAGCAGTACTTC.

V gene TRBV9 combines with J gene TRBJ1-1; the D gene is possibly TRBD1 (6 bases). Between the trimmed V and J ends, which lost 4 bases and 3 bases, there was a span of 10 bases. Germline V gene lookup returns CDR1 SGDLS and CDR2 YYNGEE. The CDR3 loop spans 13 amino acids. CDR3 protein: CASSIRGHTEAFF. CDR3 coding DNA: TGTGCCAGCAGCATCAGGGGCCACACTGAAGCTTTCTTT.

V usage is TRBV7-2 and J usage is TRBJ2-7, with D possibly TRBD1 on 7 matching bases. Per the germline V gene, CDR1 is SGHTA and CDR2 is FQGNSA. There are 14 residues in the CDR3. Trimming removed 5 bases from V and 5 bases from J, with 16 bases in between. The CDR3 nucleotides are TGTGCCAGCAGCCCTTGGGGCAGGGGGGACGAGCAGTACTTC. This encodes CASSPWGRGDEQYF.

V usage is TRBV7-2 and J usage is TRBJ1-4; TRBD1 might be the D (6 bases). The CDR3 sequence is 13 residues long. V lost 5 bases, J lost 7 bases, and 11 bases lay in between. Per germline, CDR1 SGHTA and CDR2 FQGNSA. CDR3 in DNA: TGTGCCAGCAGCCAAGACAGGACTGAAAAACTGTTTTTT. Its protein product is CASSQDRTEKLFF.

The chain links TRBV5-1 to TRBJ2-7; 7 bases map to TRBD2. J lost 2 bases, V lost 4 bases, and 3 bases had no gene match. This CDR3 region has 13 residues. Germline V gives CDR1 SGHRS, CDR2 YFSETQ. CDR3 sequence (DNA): TGCGCCAGCAGCCCGGCGGGGGCCTACGAGCAGTACTTC. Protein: CASSPAGAYEQYF.

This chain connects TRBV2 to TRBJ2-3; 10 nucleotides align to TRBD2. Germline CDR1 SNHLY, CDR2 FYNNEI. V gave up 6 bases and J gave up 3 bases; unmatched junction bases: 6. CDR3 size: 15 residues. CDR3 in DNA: TGTGCCAGCAGGGGTACTAGCGGGGTAACAGATACGCAGTATTTT. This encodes CASRGTSGVTDTQYF.

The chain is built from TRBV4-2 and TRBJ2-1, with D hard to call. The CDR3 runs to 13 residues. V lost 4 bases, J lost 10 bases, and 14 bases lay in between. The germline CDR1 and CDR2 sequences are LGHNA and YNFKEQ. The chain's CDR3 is CASSLDSLWEQFF. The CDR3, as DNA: TGTGCCAGCAGCCTCGACTCGCTCTGGGAGCAGTTCTTC.